This T cell receptor (beta chain) was found in a study of cytomegalovirus exposure and HLA in healthy donors. Notes on the study in general: The authors enumerated under 200 TCR beta chains as linked to cytomegalovirus. Some public TCRs appeared in many individuals, while most sequences were rare.

TCRdb keeps only in-frame clones here, not all; method: immunoSEQ multiplex PCR. The sample carries some 68,000 clones, 90% to 95% recorded once. This CDR3 has 16 residues. About this clone: Its antigen is unknown.

What was sequenced was PBMCs. The sequence came from a man aged 18 to 35 in good health and CMV-seropositive. The rearrangement uses TRBV21-1 and TRBJ2-1; TRBD2, as called in the table, went unchecked against the DNA. TRBV21-1 is annotated as a pseudogene. CDR3 sequence (DNA): TGTGCCAGCAGCCAACCCGGGACTAGCGGTTACAATGAGCAGTTCTTC. Protein: CASSQPGTSGYNEQFF.